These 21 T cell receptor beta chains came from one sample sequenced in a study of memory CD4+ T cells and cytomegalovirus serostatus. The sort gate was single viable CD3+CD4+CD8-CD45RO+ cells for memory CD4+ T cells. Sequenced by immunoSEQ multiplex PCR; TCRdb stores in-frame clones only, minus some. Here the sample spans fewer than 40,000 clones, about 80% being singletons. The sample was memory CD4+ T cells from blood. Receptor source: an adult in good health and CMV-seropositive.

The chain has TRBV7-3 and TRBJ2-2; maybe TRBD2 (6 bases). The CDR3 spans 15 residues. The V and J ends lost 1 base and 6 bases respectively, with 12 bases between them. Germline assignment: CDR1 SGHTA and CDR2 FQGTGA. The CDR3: CASSLNGLTPGELFF. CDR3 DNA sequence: TGTGCCAGCAGCTTAAACGGACTAACCCCCGGGGAGCTGTTTTTT.

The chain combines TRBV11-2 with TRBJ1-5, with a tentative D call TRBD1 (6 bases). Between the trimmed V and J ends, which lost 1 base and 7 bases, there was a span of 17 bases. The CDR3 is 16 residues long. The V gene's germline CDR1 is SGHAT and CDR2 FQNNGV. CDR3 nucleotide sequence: TGTGCCAGCAGCTTAGGCAGGGGCCGTCGAGAACAGCCCCAGCATTTT. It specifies CASSLGRGRREQPQHF.

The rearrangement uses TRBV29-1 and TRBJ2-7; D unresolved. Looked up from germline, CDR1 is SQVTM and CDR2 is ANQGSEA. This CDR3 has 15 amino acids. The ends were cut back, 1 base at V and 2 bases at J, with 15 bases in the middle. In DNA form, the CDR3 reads TGCAGCGTTGAAGTCAGTGCCACTATCCCCTACGAGCAGTACTTC. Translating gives CSVEVSATIPYEQYF.

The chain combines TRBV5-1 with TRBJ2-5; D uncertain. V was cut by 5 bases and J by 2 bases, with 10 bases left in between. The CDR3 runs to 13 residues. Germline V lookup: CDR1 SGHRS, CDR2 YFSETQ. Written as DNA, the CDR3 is TGCGCCAGCAGTCCTTCCCCTCAAGAGACCCAGTACTTC. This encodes CASSPSPQETQYF.

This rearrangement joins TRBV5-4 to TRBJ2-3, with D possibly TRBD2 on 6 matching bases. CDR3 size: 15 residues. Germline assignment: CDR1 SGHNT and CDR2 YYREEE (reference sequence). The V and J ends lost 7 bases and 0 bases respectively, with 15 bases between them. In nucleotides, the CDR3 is TGTGCCAGCGGGCACGGGACTCCTAGCACAGATACGCAGTATTTT. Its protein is CASGHGTPSTDTQYF.

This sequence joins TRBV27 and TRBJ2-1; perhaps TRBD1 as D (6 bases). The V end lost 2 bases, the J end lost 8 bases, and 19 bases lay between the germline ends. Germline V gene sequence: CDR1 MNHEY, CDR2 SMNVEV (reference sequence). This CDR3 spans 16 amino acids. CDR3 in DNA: TGTGCCAGCAGTTTACCCCCAGGGGTTTCCTTCCATGAGCAGTTCTTC. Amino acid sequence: CASSLPPGVSFHEQFF.

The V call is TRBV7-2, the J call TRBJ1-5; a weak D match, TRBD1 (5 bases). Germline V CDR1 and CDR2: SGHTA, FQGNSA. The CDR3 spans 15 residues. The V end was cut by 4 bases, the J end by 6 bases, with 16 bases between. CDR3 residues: CASSSGGAHGQPQHF. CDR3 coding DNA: TGTGCCAGCAGCTCCGGGGGTGCCCATGGTCAGCCCCAGCATTTT.

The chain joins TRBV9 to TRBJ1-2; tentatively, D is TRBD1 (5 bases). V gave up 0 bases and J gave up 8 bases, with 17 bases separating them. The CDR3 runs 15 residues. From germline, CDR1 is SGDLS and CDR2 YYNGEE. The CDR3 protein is CASSVGMGGLRGYTF. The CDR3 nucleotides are TGTGCCAGCAGCGTAGGGATGGGGGGATTAAGAGGCTACACCTTC.

The CDR3 protein is CASRGPAGGLSGANVLTF. The CDR3 region has the DNA TGTGCCAGCAGGGGACCCGCCGGGGGGCTTTCTGGGGCCAACGTCCTGACTTTC. The rearrangement links TRBV28 to TRBJ2-6; D perhaps matches TRBD2 (7 bases). Trimming removed 6 bases at V and 1 base at J, with 19 bases between. The CDR3 sequence is 18 residues long. Germline CDR1 reads MDHEN; CDR2 reads SYDVKM.

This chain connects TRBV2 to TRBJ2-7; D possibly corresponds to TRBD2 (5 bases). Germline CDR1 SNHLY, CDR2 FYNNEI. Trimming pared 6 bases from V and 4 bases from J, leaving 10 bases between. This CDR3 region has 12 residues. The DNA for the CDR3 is TGTGCCAGCAGCGACGGGGTATACGAGCAGTACTTC. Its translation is CASSDGVYEQYF.

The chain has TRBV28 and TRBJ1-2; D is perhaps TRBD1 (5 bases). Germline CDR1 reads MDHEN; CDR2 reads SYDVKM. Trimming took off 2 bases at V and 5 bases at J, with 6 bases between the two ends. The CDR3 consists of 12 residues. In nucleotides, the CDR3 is TGTGCCAGCAGTTTACCAGGGTATGGCTACACCTTC. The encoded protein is CASSLPGYGYTF.

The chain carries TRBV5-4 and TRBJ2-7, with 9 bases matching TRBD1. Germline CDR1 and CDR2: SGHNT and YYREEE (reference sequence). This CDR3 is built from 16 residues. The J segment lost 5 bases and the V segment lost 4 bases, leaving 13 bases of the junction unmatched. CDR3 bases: TGTGCCAGCAGCAGGGGACAGGGCAGGATCGGAGACGAGCAGTACTTC. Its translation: CASSRGQGRIGDEQYF.

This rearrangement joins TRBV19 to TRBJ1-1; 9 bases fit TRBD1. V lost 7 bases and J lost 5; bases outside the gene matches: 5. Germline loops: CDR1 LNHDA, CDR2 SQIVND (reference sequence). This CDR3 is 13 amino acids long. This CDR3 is CASINRGRTEAFF. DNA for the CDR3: TGTGCCAGTATCAACAGGGGGCGTACTGAAGCTTTCTTT.

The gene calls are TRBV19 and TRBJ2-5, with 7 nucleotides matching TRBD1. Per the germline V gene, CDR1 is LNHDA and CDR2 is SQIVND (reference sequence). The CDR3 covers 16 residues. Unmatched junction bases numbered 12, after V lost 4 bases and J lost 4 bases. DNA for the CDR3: TGTGCCAGTAGTACCATCCCGACAGGGACGGGAGAGACCCAGTACTTC. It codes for CASSTIPTGTGETQYF.

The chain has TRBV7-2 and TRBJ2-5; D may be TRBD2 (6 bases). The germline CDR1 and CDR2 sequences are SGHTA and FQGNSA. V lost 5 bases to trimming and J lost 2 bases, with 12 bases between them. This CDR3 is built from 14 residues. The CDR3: CASSPQRAQETQYF. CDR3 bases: TGTGCCAGCAGCCCCCAGCGGGCTCAAGAGACCCAGTACTTC.

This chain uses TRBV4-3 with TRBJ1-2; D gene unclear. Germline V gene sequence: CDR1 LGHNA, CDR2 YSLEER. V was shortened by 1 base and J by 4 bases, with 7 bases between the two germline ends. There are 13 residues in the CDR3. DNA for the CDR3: TGCGCCAGCAGCCAAGCGTGGCTCTATGGCTACACCTTC. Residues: CASSQAWLYGYTF.

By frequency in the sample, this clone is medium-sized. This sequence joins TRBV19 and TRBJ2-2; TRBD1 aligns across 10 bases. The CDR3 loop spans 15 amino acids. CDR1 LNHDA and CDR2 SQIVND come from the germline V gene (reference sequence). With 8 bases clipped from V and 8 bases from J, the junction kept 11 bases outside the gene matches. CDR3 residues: CASLRDRGSGGELFF. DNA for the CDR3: TGTGCCAGTTTACGGGACAGGGGTTCTGGGGGGGAGCTGTTTTTT.

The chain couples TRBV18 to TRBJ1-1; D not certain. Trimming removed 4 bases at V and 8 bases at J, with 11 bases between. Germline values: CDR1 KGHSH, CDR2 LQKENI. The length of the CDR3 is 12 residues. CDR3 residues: CASSQDREEAFF. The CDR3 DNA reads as TGTGCCAGCTCACAAGACCGAGAAGAAGCTTTCTTT.

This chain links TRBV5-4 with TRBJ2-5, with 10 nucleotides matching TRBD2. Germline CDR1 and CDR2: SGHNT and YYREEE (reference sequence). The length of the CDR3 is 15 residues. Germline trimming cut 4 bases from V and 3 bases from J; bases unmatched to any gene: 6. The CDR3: CASSPGTSVEETQYF. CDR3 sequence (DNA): TGTGCCAGCAGCCCCGGGACTAGCGTCGAAGAGACCCAGTACTTC. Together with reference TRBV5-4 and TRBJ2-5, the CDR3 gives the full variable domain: ETGVTQSPTHLIKTRGQQVTLRCSSQSGHNTVSWYQQALGQGPQFIFQYYREEENGRGNFPPRFSGLQFPNYSSELNVNALELDDSALYLCASSPGTSVEETQYFGPGTRLLVL.

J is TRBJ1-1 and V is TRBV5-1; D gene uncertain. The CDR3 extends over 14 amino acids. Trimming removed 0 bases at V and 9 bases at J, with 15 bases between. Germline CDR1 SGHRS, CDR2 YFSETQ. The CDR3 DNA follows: TGCGCCAGCAGCTTGGATGAAGGGAGGCGGAAAGCTTTCTTT. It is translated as CASSLDEGRRKAFF.

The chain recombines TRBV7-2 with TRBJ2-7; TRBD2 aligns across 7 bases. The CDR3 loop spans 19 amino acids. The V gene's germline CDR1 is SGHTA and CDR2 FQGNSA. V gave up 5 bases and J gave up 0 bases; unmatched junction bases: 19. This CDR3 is CASSQASQLGGGLSYEQYF. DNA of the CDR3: TGTGCCAGCAGCCAAGCGTCACAATTGGGGGGGGGACTCTCCTACGAGCAGTACTTC.